The present T cell receptor (beta chain) was sequenced within a study of blood T cell repertoires in COVID-19. Study at large: Material from acute and convalescent COVID-19 was sourced from the United States, Italy and Spain. Nucleic acid was either cDNA or gDNA, and it came from T cells, B-cell-depleted T cells, or PBMCs.

V shed 4 bases, J shed 10 bases, and the junction held 13 bases outside the gene matches. This CDR3 is built from 15 residues. Looked up from germline, CDR1 is LNHDA and CDR2 is SQIVND (reference sequence). In the source study's methods: Quantification of nucleated cells was approximated via reference gene primer amplification. The repertoire was sequenced with immunoSEQ multiplex PCR; TCRdb's copy has only in-frame clones and lacks some. The V and J calls and the clone size are those of that table, but D and trimming were determined from the DNA. This table holds about 85,000 clones, 90% found once.

The receptor's source is a woman aged 80 or over with active or convalescent COVID-19. The chain employs TRBV19 and TRBJ2-1, with 7 bases lining up with TRBD2. The specimen sequenced was peripheral blood. Here the CDR3 reads CASSKVSPPGGEQFF. The CDR3 coding sequence is TGTGCCAGTAGTAAGGTCTCACCCCCCGGGGGGGAGCAGTTCTTC.